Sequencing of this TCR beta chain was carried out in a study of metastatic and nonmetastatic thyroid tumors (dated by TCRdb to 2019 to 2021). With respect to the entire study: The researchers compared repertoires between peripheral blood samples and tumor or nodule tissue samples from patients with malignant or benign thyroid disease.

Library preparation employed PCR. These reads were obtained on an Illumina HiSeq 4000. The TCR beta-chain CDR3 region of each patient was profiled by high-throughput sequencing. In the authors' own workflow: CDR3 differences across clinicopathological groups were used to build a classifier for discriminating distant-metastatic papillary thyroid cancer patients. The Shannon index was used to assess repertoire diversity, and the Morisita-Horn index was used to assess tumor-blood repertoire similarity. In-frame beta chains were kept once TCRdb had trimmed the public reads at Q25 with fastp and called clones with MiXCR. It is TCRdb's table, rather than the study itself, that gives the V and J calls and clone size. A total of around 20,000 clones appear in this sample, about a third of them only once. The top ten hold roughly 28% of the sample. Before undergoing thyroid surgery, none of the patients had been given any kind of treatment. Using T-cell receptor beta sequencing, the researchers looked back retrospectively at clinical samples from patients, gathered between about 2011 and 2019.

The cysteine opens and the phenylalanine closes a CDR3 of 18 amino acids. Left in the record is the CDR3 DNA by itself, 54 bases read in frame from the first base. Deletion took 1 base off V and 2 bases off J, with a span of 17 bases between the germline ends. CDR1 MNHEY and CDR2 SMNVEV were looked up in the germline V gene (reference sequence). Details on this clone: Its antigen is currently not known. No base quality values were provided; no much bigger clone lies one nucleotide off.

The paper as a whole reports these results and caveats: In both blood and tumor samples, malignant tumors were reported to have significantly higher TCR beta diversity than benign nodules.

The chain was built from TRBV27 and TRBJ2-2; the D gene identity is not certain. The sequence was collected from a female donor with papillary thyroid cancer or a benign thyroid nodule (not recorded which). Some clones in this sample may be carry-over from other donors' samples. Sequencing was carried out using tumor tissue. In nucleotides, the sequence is TGTGCCAGCAGTTTATTTAATGTTCCAGGCGTTAACACCGGGGAGCTGTTTTTT. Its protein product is CASSLFNVPGVNTGELFF.